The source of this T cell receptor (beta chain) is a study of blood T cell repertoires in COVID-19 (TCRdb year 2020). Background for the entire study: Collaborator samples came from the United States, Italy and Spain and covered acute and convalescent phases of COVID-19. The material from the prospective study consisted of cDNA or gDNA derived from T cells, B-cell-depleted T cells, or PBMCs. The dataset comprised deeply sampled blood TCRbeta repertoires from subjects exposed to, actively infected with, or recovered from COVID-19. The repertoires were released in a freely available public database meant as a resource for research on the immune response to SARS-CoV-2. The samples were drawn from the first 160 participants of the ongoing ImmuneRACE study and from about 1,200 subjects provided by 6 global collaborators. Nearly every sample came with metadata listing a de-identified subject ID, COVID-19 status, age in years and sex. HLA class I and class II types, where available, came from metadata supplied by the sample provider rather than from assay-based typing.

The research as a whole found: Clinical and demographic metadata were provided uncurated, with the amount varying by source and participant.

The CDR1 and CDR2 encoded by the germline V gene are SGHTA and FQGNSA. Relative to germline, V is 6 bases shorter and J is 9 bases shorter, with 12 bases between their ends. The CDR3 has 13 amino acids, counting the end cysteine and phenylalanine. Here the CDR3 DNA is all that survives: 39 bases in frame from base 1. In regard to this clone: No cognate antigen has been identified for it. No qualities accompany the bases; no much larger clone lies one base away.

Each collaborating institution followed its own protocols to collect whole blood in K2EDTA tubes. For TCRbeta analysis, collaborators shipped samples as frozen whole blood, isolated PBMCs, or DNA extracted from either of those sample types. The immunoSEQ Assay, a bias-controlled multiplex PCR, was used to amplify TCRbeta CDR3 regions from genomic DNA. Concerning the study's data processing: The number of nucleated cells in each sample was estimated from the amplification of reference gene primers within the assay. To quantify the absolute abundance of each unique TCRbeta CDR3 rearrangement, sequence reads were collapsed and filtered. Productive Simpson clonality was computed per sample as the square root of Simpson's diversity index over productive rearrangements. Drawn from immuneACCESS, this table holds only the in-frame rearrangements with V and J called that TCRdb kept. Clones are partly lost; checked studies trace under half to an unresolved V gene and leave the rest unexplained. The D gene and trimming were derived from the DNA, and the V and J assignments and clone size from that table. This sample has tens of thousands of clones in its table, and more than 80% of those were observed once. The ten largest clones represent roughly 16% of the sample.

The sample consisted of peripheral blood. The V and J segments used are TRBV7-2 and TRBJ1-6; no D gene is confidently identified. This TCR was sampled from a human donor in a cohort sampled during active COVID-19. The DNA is TGTGCCAGCAGGGGTGTGGAGGGTTCACCCCTCCACTTT. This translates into CASRGVEGSPLHF.